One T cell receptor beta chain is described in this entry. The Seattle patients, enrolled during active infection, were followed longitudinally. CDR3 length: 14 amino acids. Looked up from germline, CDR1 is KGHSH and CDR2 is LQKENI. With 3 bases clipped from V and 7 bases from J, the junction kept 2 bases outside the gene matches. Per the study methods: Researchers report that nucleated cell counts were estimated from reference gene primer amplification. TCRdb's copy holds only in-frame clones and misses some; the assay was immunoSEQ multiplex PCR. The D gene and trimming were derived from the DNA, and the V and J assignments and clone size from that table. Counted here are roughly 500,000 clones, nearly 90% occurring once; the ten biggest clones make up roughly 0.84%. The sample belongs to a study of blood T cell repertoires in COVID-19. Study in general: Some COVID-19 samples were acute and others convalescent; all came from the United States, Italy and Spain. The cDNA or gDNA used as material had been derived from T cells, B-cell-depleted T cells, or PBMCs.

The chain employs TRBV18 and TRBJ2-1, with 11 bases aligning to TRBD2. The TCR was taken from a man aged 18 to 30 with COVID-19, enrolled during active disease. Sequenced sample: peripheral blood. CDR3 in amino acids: CASSPSGGANEQFF. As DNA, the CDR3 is TGTGCCAGCTCACCTAGCGGGGGGGCAAATGAGCAGTTCTTC.